This entry concerns a single T cell receptor (beta chain). What it binds is not known. The PCR employed 60 Vbeta primers together with 13 Jbeta primers. TCRdb's copy holds only in-frame clones and misses some; the assay was immunoSEQ multiplex PCR. The sample lists about 240,000 clones; around four fifths were seen once. Deletions cut 5 bases from V and 7 bases from J, with 14 bases between. In germline, CDR1 is MNHEY, CDR2 SMNVEV (reference sequence). The CDR3 contains 13 residues. This specimen belongs to a study of cytomegalovirus exposure and HLA in healthy donors. Study-level points and caveats: Specificity for CMV antigens was confirmed in vitro for a few of the CMV-associated chains. Among TCR sequences, most were rare, though some public TCRs appeared in many donors.

V usage is TRBV27 and J usage is TRBJ1-1; D not resolved. The source of this sequence is a boy aged 5-17 years in good health and CMV-seronegative. The sample comprised PBMCs. The CDR3 DNA follows: TGTGCCAGCAGTGGAGGGTTGGGCGGTGAAGCTTTCTTT. This codes for CASSGGLGGEAFF.